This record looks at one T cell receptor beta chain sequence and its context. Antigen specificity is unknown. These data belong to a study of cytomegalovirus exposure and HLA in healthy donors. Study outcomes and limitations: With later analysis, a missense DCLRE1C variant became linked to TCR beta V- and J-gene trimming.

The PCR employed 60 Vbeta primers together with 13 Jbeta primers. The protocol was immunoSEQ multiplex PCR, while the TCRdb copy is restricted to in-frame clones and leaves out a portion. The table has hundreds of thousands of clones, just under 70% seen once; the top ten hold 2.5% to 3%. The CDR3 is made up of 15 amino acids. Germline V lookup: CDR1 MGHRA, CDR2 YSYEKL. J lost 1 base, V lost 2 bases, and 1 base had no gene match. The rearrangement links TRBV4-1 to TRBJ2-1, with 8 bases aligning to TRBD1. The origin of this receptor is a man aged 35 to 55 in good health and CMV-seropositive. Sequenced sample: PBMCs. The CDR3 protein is CASSQNRGSYNEQFF. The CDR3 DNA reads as TGCGCCAGCAGCCAAAACAGGGGGTCCTACAATGAGCAGTTCTTC.